The subject of this entry is one T cell receptor (beta chain). Its antigen is unknown. This entry is derived from a study of graft-versus-host responses after intestinal transplantation. The V gene end was trimmed by 4 bases and the J gene end by 3 bases; junction bases not matched to a gene: 1. This CDR3 contains 14 residues. CDR1 is MRHNA, CDR2 SNTAGT, per germline. Study-level points and caveats: Analysis identified GvH clones in recipient marrow, with some appearing first in ileum or blood.

The starting material, graft tissue, was processed to release intraepithelial and lamina propria lymphocytes. Assay used: immunoSEQ multiplex PCR; TCRdb lists only in-frame clones, some missing. The sample holds about 15,000 clones, about 70% seen once. This TCR derives from a human patient who received an intestinal transplant, so some T cells may come from the graft donor. The sequences come from ileum tissue, collected around 720 days after intestinal transplantation. This sequence joins TRBV6-4 and TRBJ2-1, with 9 bases that match TRBD2. In DNA form, the CDR3 reads TGTGCCAGCAGTGCTAGCGGGGACTACAATGAGCAGTTCTTC. Protein: CASSASGDYNEQFF.